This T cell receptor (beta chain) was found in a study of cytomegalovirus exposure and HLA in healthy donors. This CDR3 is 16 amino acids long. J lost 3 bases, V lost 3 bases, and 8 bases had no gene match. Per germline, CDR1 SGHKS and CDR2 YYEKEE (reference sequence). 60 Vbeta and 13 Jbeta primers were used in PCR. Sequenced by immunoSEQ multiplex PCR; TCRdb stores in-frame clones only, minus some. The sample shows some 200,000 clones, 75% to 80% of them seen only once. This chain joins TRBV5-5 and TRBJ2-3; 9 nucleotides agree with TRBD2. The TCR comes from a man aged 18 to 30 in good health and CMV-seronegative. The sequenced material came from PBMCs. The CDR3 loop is CASSSSRGRDTDTQYF. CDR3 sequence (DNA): TGTGCCAGCAGCTCGTCTCGCGGGAGGGATACAGATACGCAGTATTTT.